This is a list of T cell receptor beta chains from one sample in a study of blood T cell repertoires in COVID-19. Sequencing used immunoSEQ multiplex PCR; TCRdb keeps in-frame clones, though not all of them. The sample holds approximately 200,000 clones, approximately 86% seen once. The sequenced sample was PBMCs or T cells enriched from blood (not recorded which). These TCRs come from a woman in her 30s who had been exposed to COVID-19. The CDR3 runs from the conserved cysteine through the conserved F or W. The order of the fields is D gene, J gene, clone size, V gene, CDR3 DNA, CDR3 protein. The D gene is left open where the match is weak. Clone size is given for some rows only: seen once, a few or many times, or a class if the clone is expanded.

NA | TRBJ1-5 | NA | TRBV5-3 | TGTGCCAGAAGCTTGTGGCAGTCAGGTCAGCCCCAGCATTTT | CARSLWQSGQPQHF
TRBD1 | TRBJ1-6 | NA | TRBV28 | TGTGCCAGCAGTTTATGGGACAGGGAAGATTCACCCCTCCACTTT | CASSLWDREDSPLHF
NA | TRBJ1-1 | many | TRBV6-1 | TGTGCCAGCAGTGAAGCCAACATGAACACTGAAGCTTTCTTT | CASSEANMNTEAFF
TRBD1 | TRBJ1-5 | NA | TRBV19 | TGTGCCAGTAGCGCGACAGGGGGAGGGAGCAATCAGCCCCAGCATTTT | CASSATGGGSNQPQHF
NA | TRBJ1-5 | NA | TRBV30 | TGTGCCTGGAGTGTACGCGGGGGTGGGCAGCCCCAGCATTTT | CAWSVRGGGQPQHF
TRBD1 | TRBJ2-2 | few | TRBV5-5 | TGTGCCAGCGCAGGGGGTTTCGACGATGTCACCGGGGAGCTGTTTTTT | CASAGGFDDVTGELFF
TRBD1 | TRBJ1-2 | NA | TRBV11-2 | TGTGCCAGCAGCCCGGACAGGGACCCATATGGCTACACCTTC | CASSPDRDPYGYTF
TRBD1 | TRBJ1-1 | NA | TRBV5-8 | TGTGCCAGCAGCTGGCGGGCAGGGGGGACTGAAGCTTTCTTT | CASSWRAGGTEAFF
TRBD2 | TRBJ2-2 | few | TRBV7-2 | TGTGCCAGCAGGTCCGGGGGGGCGAACACCGGGGAGCTGTTTTTT | CASRSGGANTGELFF
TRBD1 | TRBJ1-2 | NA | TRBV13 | TGTGCCAGCAGCGTAGAGCCGGGACAGGGGCTCTATGGCTACACCTTC | CASSVEPGQGLYGYTF
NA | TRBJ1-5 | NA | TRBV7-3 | TGTGCCAGCAGCTTACGGGGACATTATCATCAGCCCCAGCATTTT | CASSLRGHYHQPQHF
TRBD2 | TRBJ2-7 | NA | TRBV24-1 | TGTGCCACCAGTGGGTCGGGAGGGAGCTCCTACGAGCAGTACTTC | CATSGSGGSSYEQYF
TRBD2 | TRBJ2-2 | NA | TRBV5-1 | TGCGCCAGCAGCTTGGTAGCGGGGGAAGGCGGGGAGCTGTTTTTT | CASSLVAGEGGELFF
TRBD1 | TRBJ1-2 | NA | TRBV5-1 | TGCGCCAGCAGCTTGTTACAGGGGGCTCATGGCTACACCTTC | CASSLLQGAHGYTF
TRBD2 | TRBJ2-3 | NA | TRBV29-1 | TGCAGCGTTGGGGGACGGGGGGATGATACGCAGTATTTT | CSVGGRGDDTQYF
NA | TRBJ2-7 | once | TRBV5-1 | TGCGCCAGCAGGGCAATCGTAAGCTCCTACGAGCAGTACTTC | CASRAIVSSYEQYF